Presented here are 23 T cell receptor beta chains from one specimen sequenced in a study of technical replicates of blood from several donors. Some clones are missing from TCRdb's copy, which holds only in-frame ones; the method was immunoSEQ multiplex PCR. The table lists tens of thousands of clones, roughly 98% of them singletons, with about 0.16% in the top ten. Source material: T cells isolated from PBMCs. These receptors were taken from a human donor in good health.

This clone was observed a single time. The chain joins TRBV4-2 to TRBJ1-1; D may be TRBD1 (5 bases). The CDR3 loop spans 17 amino acids. Germline V gene lookup returns CDR1 LGHNA and CDR2 YNFKEQ. V was trimmed by 0 bases and J by 4 bases, leaving 18 bases between them. The DNA of the CDR3 is TGTGCCAGCAGCCAAGATCAGGGTCTGGGTACCGGCACTGAAGCTTTCTTT. This translates into CASSQDQGLGTGTEAFF.

V and J are TRBV28 and TRBJ2-7; TRBD1 is a possible D gene (5 bases). This CDR3 region has 15 residues. Germline V gene data show CDR1 as MDHEN and CDR2 as SYDVKM. V was trimmed by 6 bases and J by 5 bases, leaving 20 bases between them. CDR3 bases: TGTGCCAGCAGATCCTTACCCGGGCAGGGAAACGAGCAGTACTTC. This codes for CASRSLPGQGNEQYF.

The chain has TRBV6-1 and TRBJ2-3, with D perhaps TRBD1 (6 bases). Germline loops: CDR1 MNHNS, CDR2 SASEGT. Trimming pared 6 bases from V and 0 bases from J, leaving 7 bases between. This CDR3 region has 13 residues. The CDR3 DNA sequence: TGTGCCAGCAGGGGGGCCAGCACAGATACGCAGTATTTT. Translating it yields CASRGASTDTQYF.

This clone was recorded only once. The chain is built from TRBV7-6 and TRBJ2-7; the match to TRBD2 covers 10 bases. Germline trimming cut 3 bases from V and 5 bases from J; bases unmatched to any gene: 19. The length of the CDR3 is 19 residues. Germline V gene lookup returns CDR1 SGHVS and CDR2 FNYEAQ. The CDR3 sequence: CASSFLSGRRLAGAHEQYF. The CDR3 bases are TGTGCCAGCAGCTTCCTTAGCGGTCGGAGGCTAGCGGGAGCCCACGAGCAGTACTTC.

This clone was recorded once. The chain links TRBV29-1 to TRBJ2-1; 9 bases map to TRBD2. This CDR3 region has 14 residues. Trimming removed 3 bases from V and 4 bases from J; junction bases left unmatched: 4. Germline-derived CDR1 and CDR2 are SQVTM and ANQGSEA. The CDR3 DNA reads as TGCAGCGTTGAGGAGCGGGGGGTTTACAATGAGCAGTTCTTC. Protein product: CSVEERGVYNEQFF.

This clone was seen a single time. The chain links TRBV11-3 to TRBJ1-6; TRBD1 matches at 9 bases. This CDR3 contains 16 residues. Germline CDR1 reads SGHNT; CDR2 reads YENEEA. The junction had 9 bases not matched to a gene; V was cut back by 5 bases and J by 7 bases. The chain's CDR3 is CASSQGAGQGNSPLHF. The DNA for the CDR3 is TGTGCCAGCAGCCAAGGAGCGGGACAGGGCAATTCACCCCTCCACTTT.

J is TRBJ1-1 and V is TRBV19; D ambiguous. Between the trimmed V and J ends, which lost 7 bases and 0 bases, there was a span of 15 bases. CDR3 length equals 15 residues. Germline V gene sequence: CDR1 LNHDA, CDR2 SQIVND (reference sequence). CDR3 DNA: TGTGCCAGTATTAGGCGGGCGATGGTGAACACTGAAGCTTTCTTT. Its translation: CASIRRAMVNTEAFF.

This sequence joins TRBV9 and TRBJ2-1; 8 nucleotides line up with TRBD1. Germline V gene sequence: CDR1 SGDLS, CDR2 YYNGEE. V shed 7 bases and J 2 bases; nucleotides not matched to a gene: 8. The CDR3 contains 15 residues. Here the CDR3 DNA reads TGTGCCAGCGGCTCAGGGGGCGATGCCTACAATGAGCAGTTCTTC. The encoded protein is CASGSGGDAYNEQFF.

The chain carries TRBV5-1 and TRBJ2-7; D perhaps matches TRBD2 (6 bases). Germline assignment: CDR1 SGHRS and CDR2 YFSETQ. The ends were cut back, 0 bases at V and 4 bases at J, with 11 bases in the middle. This CDR3 comprises 14 residues. Written as DNA, the CDR3 is TGCGCCAGCAGCTTGGGTGTGGCGGGATACGAGCAGTACTTC. It encodes CASSLGVAGYEQYF.

The genes are TRBV28 and TRBJ1-2, with D possibly TRBD1 on 5 matching bases. This CDR3 has 14 residues. The germline CDR1 and CDR2 sequences are MDHEN and SYDVKM. Trimming removed 7 bases from V and 5 bases from J, with 17 bases in between. CDR3 loop: CASTIGVGGYGYTF. The CDR3 bases are TGTGCCAGCACTATTGGGGTTGGGGGGTATGGCTACACCTTC.

The chain employs TRBV10-3 and TRBJ1-2; tentative D call: TRBD1 (6 bases). Germline V CDR1 and CDR2: ENHRY, SYGVKD. V was clipped by 2 bases and J by 4 bases, with 14 bases between them. This CDR3 has 15 amino acids. The CDR3 nucleotides are TGTGCCATCAGTGAGGCGGCAGGGGCCCTCTATGGCTACACCTTC. Its protein is CAISEAAGALYGYTF.

This chain links TRBV4-2 with TRBJ1-5, with D unclear. The CDR3 is 13 amino acids. CDR1 LGHNA and CDR2 YNFKEQ come from the germline V gene. The V gene lost 1 base and the J gene lost 7 bases, with 8 bases spanning the gap. This CDR3 reads CASSQARGQPQHF. DNA of the CDR3: TGTGCCAGCAGCCAAGCGCGAGGCCAGCCCCAGCATTTT.

The chain has TRBV6-5 and TRBJ2-5; 9 bases are shared with TRBD1. The germline V gene has CDR1 MNHEY and CDR2 SVGAGI. The CDR3 covers 12 residues. Trimming removed 8 bases from V and 5 bases from J; junction bases left unmatched: 3. CDR3 sequence (DNA): TGTGCCAGCCGGGACAGGGCCGAGACCCAGTACTTC. Protein sequence: CASRDRAETQYF.

The chain couples TRBV13 to TRBJ1-4; D remains ambiguous. CDR3 size: 15 residues. Per germline, CDR1 PRHDT and CDR2 FYEKMQ (reference sequence). V lost 1 base and J lost 12, with 18 bases in between. The DNA of the CDR3 is TGTGCCAGCAGCTTAGAAGTGACGGGAAAGAAGGAACTGTTTTTT. Its translation: CASSLEVTGKKELFF.

The chain is built from TRBV7-9 and TRBJ1-1; 7 positions match TRBD1. CDR3 size: 18 residues. J gave up 1 base and V 4 bases, and 15 bases lay outside the gene matches. Germline V gene lookup returns CDR1 SEHNR and CDR2 FQNEAQ (reference sequence). CDR3 DNA sequence: TGTGCCAGCAGCTCAGTGGCTCTCGACAGGGCATCGAACACTGAAGCTTTCTTT. It specifies CASSSVALDRASNTEAFF.

About this clone: The germline gene is not matched at one end of the junction; a read error may be the cause. The V call is TRBV12-5, the J call TRBJ1-2, with D unresolved. Germline CDR1 reads LGHNT; CDR2 reads FRNRAP. CDR3 length: 14 residues. The CDR3 DNA reads TGTGCTAGTGGGTTGGGAGTGGGCTACTATGGCTACACCTTC. It encodes CASGLGVGYYGYTF. The variable domain in full, with the rest retrieved from reference TRBV12-5 and TRBJ1-2, is DARVTQTPRHKVTEMGQEVTMRCQPILGHNTVFWYRQTMMQGLELLAYFRNRAPLDDSGMPKDRFSAEMPDATLATLKIQPSEPRDSAVYFCASGLGVGYYGYTFGSGTRLTVV.

The chain couples TRBV11-2 to TRBJ2-7, with TRBD1 identical over 8 bases. The CDR3 runs 14 residues. V gave up 6 bases and J gave up 3 bases; unmatched junction bases: 7. The V gene's germline CDR1 is SGHAT and CDR2 FQNNGV. This chain's CDR3 is CASRLSGGVYEQYF. The CDR3 region has the DNA TGTGCCAGCAGATTATCAGGGGGCGTCTACGAGCAGTACTTC.

The chain has TRBV2 and TRBJ2-7; 9 bases map to TRBD2. CDR3 size: 18 residues. CDR1 SNHLY and CDR2 FYNNEI come from the germline V gene. V lost 0 bases, J lost 5 bases, and 14 bases stayed unmatched. In DNA form, the CDR3 reads TGTGCCAGCAGTGAAGCGCTCGGCTGGGCTAGCGGGATTAACGAGCAGTACTTC. Protein sequence: CASSEALGWASGINEQYF.

This chain connects TRBV5-4 to TRBJ2-7; unclear D gene. The germline V and J ends were trimmed by 2 bases and 5 bases, with 5 bases remaining between them. This CDR3 has 11 residues. Germline V gives CDR1 SGHNT, CDR2 YYREEE (reference sequence). CDR3 residues: CASSFVHEQYF. CDR3 nucleotide sequence: TGTGCCAGCAGCTTCGTCCACGAGCAGTACTTC.

The V gene is TRBV9, the J gene TRBJ1-1, with TRBD1 matching over 8 bases. This CDR3 has 15 amino acids. With 3 bases clipped from V and 5 bases from J, the junction kept 9 bases outside the gene matches. The V gene's germline CDR1 is SGDLS and CDR2 YYNGEE. The CDR3 spells CASSAGQAPGTEAFF. The DNA for the CDR3 is TGTGCCAGCAGCGCGGGACAGGCCCCTGGGACTGAAGCTTTCTTT.

V and J are TRBV13 and TRBJ2-3; no definite D call. V lost 0 bases, J lost 6 bases, and 28 bases lay in between. This CDR3 has 20 residues. The germline gives CDR1 PRHDT, CDR2 FYEKMQ (reference sequence). This CDR3 is CASSLGAGSATPKILDTQYF. DNA of the CDR3: TGTGCCAGCAGCTTAGGAGCCGGGTCTGCCACACCTAAGATCTTGGATACGCAGTATTTT.

The rearrangement uses TRBV5-6 and TRBJ2-7; 11 positions agree with TRBD2. Per germline, CDR1 SGHDT and CDR2 YYEEEE. The CDR3 spans 17 residues. V gave up 0 bases and J gave up 3 bases; unmatched junction bases: 8. CDR3 region: CASSLGRGTSGLYEQYF. For the CDR3, the DNA is TGTGCCAGCAGCTTGGGACGGGGGACTAGCGGTCTCTACGAGCAGTACTTC.

V and J are TRBV5-6 and TRBJ2-5; no definite D call. Trimming removed 4 bases at V and 2 bases at J, with 6 bases between. The CDR3 covers 12 residues. Germline V lookup: CDR1 SGHDT, CDR2 YYEEEE. CDR3 nucleotide sequence: TGTGCCAGCAGCCTTCCTCAAGAGACCCAGTACTTC. This gives the protein CASSLPQETQYF.